The clone carrying this T cell receptor (beta chain) was counted a single time. The data belong to a study of metastatic and nonmetastatic thyroid tumors. Study overall: Thyroid patients, malignant and benign, had repertoires compared across blood and tumor or nodule tissue.

MiXCR was used by TCRdb to re-call the PCR reads. The sample records some 5,700 clones, 25% to 30% being singletons. CDR3 length: 11 amino acids. The germline V and J ends were trimmed by 6 bases and 0 bases, with 6 bases remaining between them. Germline V lookup: CDR1 DFQATT, CDR2 SNEGSKA (reference sequence). No patient received treatment before thyroid surgery. The chain recombines TRBV20-1 with TRBJ2-7, with D uncertain. The material sequenced was adjacent normal tissue. This receptor was obtained from a female donor with papillary thyroid cancer or a benign thyroid nodule (not recorded which). Some clones in this sample may be carry-over from other donors' samples. This CDR3 is CSALSSYEQYF. The CDR3 nucleotides read TGCAGTGCCCTCAGCTCCTACGAGCAGTACTTC.